Below are 30 T cell receptor beta chains sequenced from a single sample in a study of cytomegalovirus exposure and HLA in healthy donors. The method was immunoSEQ multiplex PCR; TCRdb's version includes in-frame clones alone and lacks a portion of them. The data show about 130,000 clones, 85% to 90% seen once. The sample consisted of PBMCs. The receptors originated from a woman between 18 and 29 years old in good health and CMV-seronegative.

This clone was observed a few times. This chain joins TRBV29-1 and TRBJ2-7; perhaps TRBD2 as D (6 bases). Trimming took off 7 bases at V and 3 bases at J, with 10 bases between the two ends. This CDR3 is 11 amino acids long. Per the germline V gene, CDR1 is SQVTM and CDR2 is ANQGSEA. In DNA, the CDR3 is TGCAGCGCGGGGGTTCTCTACGAGCAGTACTTC. As protein: CSAGVLYEQYF.

This clone was counted once. This chain connects TRBV28 to TRBJ1-4; D perhaps matches TRBD1 (6 bases). Germline values: CDR1 MDHEN, CDR2 SYDVKM. CDR3 size: 12 residues. V lost 5 bases, J lost 7 bases, and 8 bases lay in between. The CDR3 DNA reads as TGTGCCAGCAGTGTACAGGGTGAAAAACTGTTTTTT. This sequence encodes CASSVQGEKLFF.

The V call is TRBV11-3, the J call TRBJ2-3; 9 nucleotides agree with TRBD2. The V segment lost 5 bases and the J segment 4 bases; nucleotides outside the gene matches: 7. This CDR3 contains 15 residues. Per the germline V gene, CDR1 is SGHNT and CDR2 is YENEEA. The CDR3 region has the DNA TGTGCCAGCAGCATTAGCGGGGGTATCGCAGATACGCAGTATTTT. Its protein is CASSISGGIADTQYF.

The chain carries TRBV5-1 and TRBJ1-6; no definite D call. Trimming removed 5 bases at V and 0 bases at J, with 9 bases between. Germline V gives CDR1 SGHRS, CDR2 YFSETQ. The length of the CDR3 is 15 residues. CDR3 sequence: CASRVEVSYNSPLHF. As DNA, the CDR3 is TGCGCCAGCAGGGTCGAGGTCTCCTATAATTCACCCCTCCACTTT.

The rearrangement uses TRBV5-6 and TRBJ2-3; possible D gene TRBD1, 7 bases. The CDR3 runs 15 residues. Germline V gene data show CDR1 as SGHDT and CDR2 as YYEEEE. Trimming pared 2 bases from V and 1 base from J, leaving 11 bases between. The CDR3 nucleotides are TGTGCCAGCAGCTTAGGAGGGGGCGGCACAGATACGCAGTATTTT. Protein: CASSLGGGGTDTQYF. Drawing the rest from reference TRBV5-6 and TRBJ2-3, the complete variable domain is DAGVTQSPTHLIKTRGQQVTLRCSPKSGHDTVSWYQQALGQGPQFIFQYYEEEERQRGNFPDRFSGHQFPNYSSELNVNALLLGDSALYLCASSLGGGGTDTQYFGPGTRLTVL.

This chain joins TRBV6-5 and TRBJ2-7; tentative D call: TRBD2 (5 bases). Per the germline V gene, CDR1 is MNHEY and CDR2 is SVGAGI. V was clipped by 7 bases and J by 4 bases, with 17 bases between them. This CDR3 region has 14 residues. The CDR3 protein is CASNAGVLGYEQYF. CDR3 nucleotide sequence: TGTGCCAGCAACGCCGGGGTTTTGGGTTACGAGCAGTACTTC.

This clone was observed once. CDR3 region: CASSQDTRFYGNTIYF. CDR3 nucleotides: TGCGCCAGCAGCCAAGATACGAGGTTTTACGGAAACACCATATATTTT. V usage is TRBV4-3 and J usage is TRBJ1-3, with unresolved D. From germline, CDR1 is LGHNA and CDR2 YSLEER. V lost 0 bases and J 4 bases, leaving 13 bases between the germline ends. This CDR3 contains 16 residues.

The rearrangement joins TRBV9 to TRBJ2-7, with TRBD2 matching over 14 bases. Trimming took 3 bases from V and 3 from J; bases not matched to a gene: 5. This CDR3 region has 16 residues. Germline lookup yields CDR1 SGDLS and CDR2 YYNGEE. The DNA for the CDR3 is TGTGCCAGCAGCGGGGGGACTAGCGGGAGCTTCTACGAGCAGTACTTC. It yields the protein CASSGGTSGSFYEQYF. The full variable domain, in which reference TRBV9 and TRBJ2-7 provide the parts outside the CDR3, is DSGVTQTPKHLITATGQRVTLRCSPRSGDLSVYWYQQSLDQGLQFLIQYYNGEERAKGNILERFSAQQFPDLHSELNLSSLELGDSALYFCASSGGTSGSFYEQYFGPGTRLTVT.

The V call is TRBV10-3, the J call TRBJ2-3; D remains unclear. Trimming pared 4 bases from V and 2 bases from J, leaving 10 bases between. The length of the CDR3 is 14 residues. Germline V gene data show CDR1 as ENHRY and CDR2 as SYGVKD. DNA for the CDR3: TGTGCCATCAGTGGCCAAGAGAACACAGATACGCAGTATTTT. Translated, it gives CAISGQENTDTQYF.

CDR3 sequence: CASSQGLAGGALQETQYF. The CDR3 DNA reads TGTGCCAGCAGCCAAGGACTAGCGGGAGGAGCCCTTCAAGAGACCCAGTACTTC. The rearrangement joins TRBV14 to TRBJ2-5; TRBD2 matches 13 bases. CDR3 length: 18 amino acids. Germline V gene sequence: CDR1 SGHDN, CDR2 FVKESK. J gave up 2 bases and V 1 base, and 7 bases lay outside the gene matches.

Concerning this clone: A far larger clone lies a single base away; this is likely a read error. The chain uses TRBV6-1 and TRBJ2-1, with 10 bases that match TRBD1. J gave up 3 bases and V 1 base, and 0 bases lay outside the gene matches. The CDR3 has 15 amino acids. Germline values: CDR1 MNHNS, CDR2 SASEGT. Here the CDR3 DNA reads TGTGCCAGCAGTGAAGGGACAGGGGGCTACAATGAGCAGTTCTTC. Its translation: CASSEGTGGYNEQFF.

The chain is built from TRBV28 and TRBJ2-1; a weak D match, TRBD2 (5 bases). The CDR3 totals 11 residues. V lost 3 bases, J lost 10 bases, and 7 bases lay in between. Per germline, CDR1 MDHEN and CDR2 SYDVKM. This CDR3 reads CASSFRREQFF. CDR3 DNA: TGTGCCAGCAGTTTTAGGAGGGAGCAGTTCTTC.

This chain links TRBV27 with TRBJ2-1, with a tentative D call TRBD1 (5 bases). The CDR3 covers 13 residues. V shed 5 bases and J shed 9 bases, with 14 bases lying between them. Germline loops: CDR1 MNHEY, CDR2 SMNVEV (reference sequence). The CDR3 DNA sequence: TGTGCCAGCAGTATAATAAGGGGTCGTGAGCAGTTCTTC. Translation gives CASSIIRGREQFF.

The chain has TRBV5-1 and TRBJ2-5; D may be TRBD2 (6 bases). Germline assignment: CDR1 SGHRS and CDR2 YFSETQ. Trimming stripped 4 bases from V and 9 bases from J, with 10 bases between. The CDR3 loop spans 11 amino acids. The CDR3 DNA sequence: TGCGCCAGCAGCCCAGGGACTCCCCAGTACTTC. It specifies CASSPGTPQYF.

This clone was observed once. The chain links TRBV5-1 to TRBJ2-7, with a tentative D call TRBD1 (6 bases). CDR1 and CDR2 from the germline V gene are SGHRS and YFSETQ. The CDR3 spans 21 residues. Trimming removed 4 bases at V and 3 bases at J, with 35 bases between. The CDR3 DNA reads TGCGCCAGCAGCCGGATACAGGGTAAGGGAAAGGGGCTCCCTAAACTCTACGAGCAGTACTTC. Translating it yields CASSRIQGKGKGLPKLYEQYF. The entire variable domain, with the rest obtained from reference TRBV5-1 and TRBJ2-7, is as follows: KAGVTQTPRYLIKTRGQQVTLSCSPISGHRSVSWYQQTPGQGLQFLFEYFSETQRNKGNFPGRFSGRQFSNSRSEMNVSTLELGDSALYLCASSRIQGKGKGLPKLYEQYFGPGTRLTVT.

CDR3 loop: CASSMSGDYNEQFF. DNA for the CDR3: TGTGCCAGTAGTATGAGCGGGGACTACAATGAGCAGTTCTTC. The V call is TRBV19, the J call TRBJ2-1; 7 nucleotides align to TRBD2. The J segment lost 3 bases and the V segment lost 3 bases, leaving 2 bases of the junction unmatched. This CDR3 contains 14 residues. CDR1 and CDR2 from the germline V gene are LNHDA and SQIVND (reference sequence).

The chain carries TRBV6-4 and TRBJ2-1, with 7 bases that match TRBD2. V shed 3 bases and J 3 bases; nucleotides not matched to a gene: 5. Looked up from germline, CDR1 is MRHNA and CDR2 is SNTAGT. CDR3 length: 15 amino acids. As DNA, the CDR3 is TGTGCCAGCAGTGATGGTAGCGGGCTCTACAATGAGCAGTTCTTC. Residues: CASSDGSGLYNEQFF.

The chain employs TRBV6-1 and TRBJ2-7, with 7 bases lining up with TRBD1. This CDR3 contains 12 residues. CDR1 is MNHNS, CDR2 SASEGT, per germline. The V segment lost 2 bases and the J segment 6 bases; nucleotides outside the gene matches: 1. The CDR3 spells CASSERGLEQYV. CDR3 sequence (DNA): TGTGCCAGCAGTGAAAGGGGGCTCGAGCAGTACGTC.

The genes are TRBV19 and TRBJ1-2; D not resolved. Trimming took off 4 bases at V and 8 bases at J, with 17 bases between the two ends. Germline V lookup: CDR1 LNHDA, CDR2 SQIVND (reference sequence). The CDR3 is made up of 14 amino acids. The CDR3 DNA reads as TGTGCCAGTAGTACATTCGAGGCGAGGCGAGGCTACACCTTC. Amino acid sequence: CASSTFEARRGYTF.

The V call is TRBV18, the J call TRBJ1-5; D is unclear. The V and J ends lost 3 bases and 6 bases respectively, with 18 bases between them. Germline CDR1 reads KGHSH; CDR2 reads LQKENI. The CDR3 length is 16 residues. DNA of the CDR3: TGTGCCAGCTCACCCAACCTGGGCTGGGAGGGTCAGCCCCAGCATTTT. Translating it yields CASSPNLGWEGQPQHF.

CDR3 amino acids: CASSTAGTGPYEQYF. CDR3 bases: TGTGCCAGTAGTACCGCCGGGACAGGGCCCTACGAGCAGTACTTC. V usage is TRBV19 and J usage is TRBJ2-7; 9 bases fit TRBD1. The CDR3 has 15 amino acids. V shed 4 bases and J 2 bases; nucleotides not matched to a gene: 6. In germline, CDR1 is LNHDA, CDR2 SQIVND (reference sequence).

The genes are TRBV28 and TRBJ1-2, with TRBD1 as a possible D gene (5 bases). V was pared by 7 bases and J by 4 bases, with 22 bases between. The germline V gene has CDR1 MDHEN and CDR2 SYDVKM. The CDR3 spans 16 residues. CDR3 protein: CASNPPWRGETYGYTF. CDR3 DNA: TGTGCCAGCAACCCACCATGGAGGGGCGAAACCTATGGCTACACCTTC.

V gene TRBV7-2 combines with J gene TRBJ2-1; the match to TRBD2 covers 13 bases. The CDR3 is made up of 15 amino acids. Losses at the gene ends were 2 bases for V and 9 bases for J; bases not matched to a gene: 4. CDR1 and CDR2 from the germline V gene are SGHTA and FQGNSA. CDR3 DNA: TGTGCCAGCAGCTTAACTAGCGGGGGGGCGCCTGAGCAGTTCTTC. Translating gives CASSLTSGGAPEQFF.

The chain couples TRBV9 to TRBJ1-3; 8 bases are shared with TRBD1. This CDR3 is 16 amino acids long. CDR1 is SGDLS and CDR2 is YYNGEE in the germline V gene. Unmatched junction bases numbered 9, after V lost 4 bases and J lost 3 bases. The CDR3 spells CASSPGQALFGNTIYF. The CDR3 coding sequence is TGTGCCAGCAGCCCGGGACAGGCATTATTTGGAAACACCATATATTTT.

As DNA, the CDR3 is TGTGCTAGTGGTCCCAGACAGGGATATGGCTACACCTTC. Residues: CASGPRQGYGYTF. The V call is TRBV12-5, the J call TRBJ1-2, with TRBD1 identical over 7 bases. This CDR3 spans 13 amino acids. Germline V lookup: CDR1 LGHNT, CDR2 FRNRAP. The ends lost 5 bases at V and 5 bases at J; junction bases unmatched: 5.

The chain recombines TRBV5-1 with TRBJ2-7, with a tentative D call TRBD1 (6 bases). CDR1 is SGHRS and CDR2 is YFSETQ in the germline V gene. The CDR3 contains 15 residues. Trimming pared 0 bases from V and 6 bases from J, leaving 16 bases between. The CDR3 reads CASSLAVRGGPEQYF. The CDR3 DNA is TGCGCCAGCAGCTTGGCCGTCAGGGGTGGACCCGAGCAGTACTTC.

The rearrangement joins TRBV11-1 to TRBJ1-2, with D hard to call. The CDR3 loop spans 15 amino acids. Germline V CDR1 and CDR2: SGHAT, FQDESV (reference sequence). The V end was cut by 7 bases, the J end by 2 bases, with 17 bases between. For the CDR3, the DNA is TGTGCCAGCACTCCGGGGTGGACGGGAAACTATGGCTACACCTTC. Its protein is CASTPGWTGNYGYTF.

The chain has TRBV6-1 and TRBJ2-2; D is unclear. Germline CDR1 is MNHNS and CDR2 is SASEGT. This CDR3 is 13 amino acids long. V was shortened by 2 bases and J by 3 bases, with 4 bases between the two germline ends. The CDR3 nucleotides read TGTGCCAGCAGTGAATATCACACCGGGGAGCTGTTTTTT. As protein: CASSEYHTGELFF.

This rearrangement joins TRBV25-1 to TRBJ2-7; maybe TRBD2 (6 bases). CDR3 length equals 17 residues. V lost 4 bases to trimming and J lost 1 base, with 20 bases between them. Germline lookup yields CDR1 MGHDK and CDR2 SYGVNS. The CDR3 bases are TGTGCCAGCAGTGGGGCAGAACCGGGACTCGCATCCTACGAGCAGTACTTC. It encodes CASSGAEPGLASYEQYF.

This clone was seen just once. V is TRBV2 and J is TRBJ2-7, with 9 bases fitting TRBD1. V dropped 3 bases and J dropped 1; count of bases not matched to a gene: 7. The CDR3 runs 16 residues. The germline CDR1 and CDR2 sequences are SNHLY and FYNNEI. CDR3 in DNA: TGTGCCAGCAGTGACGCCTCCGGGACAGGGTCCTACGAGCAGTACTTC. This sequence encodes CASSDASGTGSYEQYF.